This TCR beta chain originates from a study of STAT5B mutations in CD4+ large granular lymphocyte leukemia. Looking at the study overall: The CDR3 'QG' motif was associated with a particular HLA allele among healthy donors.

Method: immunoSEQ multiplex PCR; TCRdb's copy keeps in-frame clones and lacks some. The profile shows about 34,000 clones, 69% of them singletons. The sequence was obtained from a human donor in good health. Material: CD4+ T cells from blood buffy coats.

The CDR3 here is CASSPTTGNTEAFF. The DNA of the CDR3 is TGTGCCAGCTCACCTACGACAGGGAACACTGAAGCTTTCTTT. The chain uses TRBV18 and TRBJ1-1; possibly TRBD1 for D (6 bases). The CDR3 sequence is 14 residues long. Trimming cost V 3 bases and J 1 base, with 9 bases left between them. From germline, CDR1 is KGHSH and CDR2 LQKENI.